Listed below are T cell receptor beta chains from one sample, sequenced in a study of OX40 agonist ivuxolimab in advanced cancers. The method was immunoSEQ multiplex PCR; TCRdb's version includes in-frame clones alone and lacks a portion of them. The data show 45,000 to 55,000 clones, with 65% to 90% seen just once and roughly 6.5% held by the top ten. This sample comprised CD4+ or CD8+ T cells sorted from blood, obtained in a trial of the OX40 agonist ivuxolimab. Receptors originate from an adult with an advanced solid tumor such as melanoma, head and neck, liver or kidney cancer. CDR3s include the opening cysteine and the closing phenylalanine or tryptophan. A D gene is named only where the DNA matches it firmly. The size of a clone is reported for some rows only, either as once, few or many, or as a class for expanded clones.

V	size	D	J	CDR3	DNA
TRBV9	.	.	TRBJ1-5	CASSVGGSNNQPQHF	TGTGCCAGCAGCGTAGGAGGCAGTAACAATCAGCCCCAGCATTTT
TRBV5-4	.	TRBD2	TRBJ2-1	CASSFSGGPYNEQFF	TGTGCCAGCAGCTTTAGCGGGGGGCCCTACAATGAGCAGTTCTTC
TRBV4-3	.	.	TRBJ1-2	CASSQEDGNYGYTF	TGCGCCAGCAGCCAAGAGGACGGGAACTATGGCTACACCTTC
TRBV5-8	.	TRBD1	TRBJ1-5	CASSLGGLGNQPQHF	TGTGCCAGCAGCTTAGGGGGCTTGGGCAATCAGCCCCAGCATTTT
TRBV7-6	.	.	TRBJ2-7	CASSFRGLSYEQYF	TGTGCCAGCAGCTTTAGAGGCCTCTCCTACGAGCAGTACTTC
TRBV19	.	.	TRBJ2-3	CASSDARDTQYF	TGTGCCAGTAGTGATGCGCGGGATACGCAGTATTTT
TRBV2	once	.	TRBJ1-2	CASSASGYGYTF	TGTGCCAGCAGTGCTTCGGGGTATGGCTACACCTTC
TRBV2	.	.	TRBJ2-7	CASSQTWGRDYEQYF	TGTGCCAGCTCCCAGACCTGGGGCAGAGATTACGAGCAGTACTTC
TRBV28	.	.	TRBJ2-1	CASSLTAYNEQFF	TGTGCCAGCAGTTTAACGGCCTACAATGAGCAGTTCTTC
TRBV6-6	few	.	TRBJ2-7	CASSYGVRYEQYF	TGTGCCAGCAGTTATGGGGTACGCTACGAGCAGTACTTC
TRBV11-2	once	.	TRBJ2-7	CASSNYEQYF	TGTGCCAGCTCCAACTACGAGCAGTACTTC
TRBV7-6	.	.	TRBJ1-3	CASSFGDSSGNTIYF	TGTGCCAGCAGCTTTGGAGACTCCTCTGGAAACACCATATATTTT
TRBV9	few	.	TRBJ2-1	CASSVTHRDAYNEQFF	TGTGCCAGCAGCGTAACCCACAGGGACGCCTACAATGAGCAGTTCTTC
TRBV5-6	.	TRBD1	TRBJ2-3	CASSLRGRGDTQYF	TGTGCCAGCAGCTTGAGGGGGCGCGGAGATACGCAGTATTTT
TRBV15	.	.	TRBJ2-1	CATSFESSYNEQFF	TGTGCCACCAGTTTCGAGAGCTCCTACAATGAGCAGTTCTTC
TRBV6-6	.	TRBD1	TRBJ2-7	CASSYGTGGNEQYF	TGTGCCAGCAGTTACGGGACAGGGGGCAACGAGCAGTACTTC
TRBV14	.	.	TRBJ2-7	CASSPGVGYEQYF	TGTGCCAGCAGCCCGGGCGTGGGCTACGAGCAGTACTTC
TRBV27	.	.	TRBJ2-7	CASSLDLGSYEQYF	TGTGCCAGCAGTTTGGACCTCGGCTCCTACGAGCAGTACTTC
TRBV9	.	TRBD2	TRBJ2-5	CASSVGVAGKETQYF	TGTGCCAGCAGCGTAGGAGTAGCGGGAAAAGAGACCCAGTACTTC
TRBV28	.	.	TRBJ2-1	CASAYNEQFF	TGTGCTTCGGCCTACAATGAGCAGTTCTTC
TRBV4-3	.	.	TRBJ2-7	CASSLGTGQAEQYF	TGCGCCAGCAGCCTTGGCACGGGTCAGGCCGAGCAGTACTTC
TRBV5-1	.	.	TRBJ1-4	CASSFTGADEKLFF	TGCGCCAGCAGCTTTACGGGGGCAGATGAAAAACTGTTTTTT
TRBV28	.	.	TRBJ2-3	CASSRGLGTDTQYF	TGTGCCAGCAGCCGAGGACTGGGCACAGATACGCAGTATTTT
TRBV5-1	medium-sized	.	TRBJ1-2	CASSLGTSYGYTF	TGCGCCAGCAGCTTGGGGACCAGCTATGGCTACACCTTC
TRBV7-9	.	.	TRBJ2-7	CASSWGRIGSEQYF	TGTGCCAGCAGTTGGGGCCGGATTGGCAGCGAGCAGTACTTC
TRBV7-2	.	.	TRBJ1-5	CASSPGGTVNQPQHF	TGTGCCAGCAGCCCCGGAGGCACAGTCAATCAGCCCCAGCATTTT
TRBV13	.	TRBD1	TRBJ2-7	CASSLWGQGSYEQYF	TGTGCCAGCAGCTTATGGGGACAGGGATCCTACGAGCAGTACTTC
TRBV5-4	.	TRBD2	TRBJ2-7	CASRRSGSTYEQYF	TGTGCCAGCAGGCGGAGCGGGAGCACCTACGAGCAGTACTTC
TRBV7-6	.	.	TRBJ1-3	CASSLRIRGSSGNTIYF	TGTGCCAGCAGCCTAAGGATTAGGGGTTCGTCTGGAAACACCATATATTTT
TRBV30	few	.	TRBJ1-1	CAWSVQDTTEAFF	TGTGCCTGGAGTGTACAGGACACCACTGAAGCTTTCTTT
TRBV6-1	.	.	TRBJ2-3	CASTEDSSTDTQYF	TGTGCCAGCACTGAGGACTCTTCCACAGATACGCAGTATTTT
TRBV28	.	.	TRBJ1-1	CASSLDSDEAFF	TGTGCCAGCAGTTTAGACAGTGATGAAGCTTTCTTT
TRBV18	.	.	TRBJ1-1	CASSGGERGTEAFF	TGTGCCAGCTCAGGAGGAGAGCGTGGGACTGAAGCTTTCTTT
TRBV7-2	.	.	TRBJ2-2	CASSLLSENTGELFF	TGTGCCAGCAGCTTATTGTCAGAGAACACCGGGGAGCTGTTTTTT
TRBV6-5	.	.	TRBJ1-1	CASSSIDGVFF	TGTGCCAGCAGTTCGATCGATGGTGTTTTCTTT
TRBV11-2	.	TRBD2	TRBJ2-3	CASSLAPASGRAADTQYF	TGTGCCAGCAGCTTAGCCCCGGCTAGCGGGAGGGCCGCAGATACGCAGTATTTT
TRBV2	.	TRBD2	TRBJ2-5	CASTTGLVEETQYF	TGTGCCAGCACCACAGGACTAGTAGAAGAGACCCAGTACTTC
TRBV7-6	.	.	TRBJ2-3	CASSLGETDYTQYF	TGTGCCAGCAGCTTAGGGGAGACGGACTATACGCAGTATTTT
TRBV6-5	.	TRBD1	TRBJ2-2	CASSYLGTGVTGELFF	TGTGCCAGCAGTTACTTGGGGACAGGGGTCACCGGGGAGCTGTTTTTT
TRBV4-3	.	.	TRBJ2-7	CASSQGSSYEQYF	TGCGCCAGCAGCCAAGGGAGCTCCTACGAGCAGTACTTC
TRBV6-5	.	TRBD1	TRBJ1-1	CASHPGQLNTEAFF	TGTGCCAGCCACCCGGGACAGTTGAACACTGAAGCTTTCTTT
TRBV6-1	few	.	TRBJ1-5	CASSSISNQPQHF	TGTGCCAGCTCTAGCATAAGCAATCAGCCCCAGCATTTT
TRBV9	.	.	TRBJ2-2	CASSSQPNTGELFF	TGTGCCAGCAGCTCCCAACCTAACACCGGGGAGCTGTTTTTT
TRBV7-6	.	TRBD1	TRBJ2-1	CASQGAAYNEQFF	TGTGCCAGCCAGGGGGCTGCCTACAATGAGCAGTTCTTC
TRBV18	.	TRBD2	TRBJ2-1	CASSPGTSAYSPSYNEQFF	TGTGCCAGCTCACCCGGGACTAGCGCCTATTCCCCCTCCTACAATGAGCAGTTCTTC
TRBV28	many	.	TRBJ1-1	CASRVDLNTEAFF	TGTGCCAGCAGGGTCGATTTGAACACTGAAGCTTTCTTT
TRBV6-6	.	.	TRBJ1-1	CASSSSGSTEAFF	TGTGCCAGCAGTTCCTCCGGGAGCACTGAAGCTTTCTTT
TRBV5-6	few	.	TRBJ1-2	CASSLSPSHGYTF	TGTGCCAGCAGCTTGAGCCCTTCGCATGGCTACACCTTC
TRBV11-2	few	.	TRBJ2-7	CASSLGAAYEQYF	TGTGCCAGCTCCTTGGGCGCAGCCTACGAGCAGTACTTC
TRBV27	.	.	TRBJ2-5	CASSLNAGRETQYF	TGTGCCAGCAGTTTAAATGCAGGGAGAGAGACCCAGTACTTC
TRBV7-2	.	.	TRBJ2-6	CASSLASGANVLTF	TGTGCCAGCAGCCTGGCGTCTGGGGCCAACGTCCTGACTTTC
TRBV28	.	.	TRBJ1-5	CASSTRGGAQPQHF	TGTGCCAGCAGTACCCGGGGGGGCGCTCAGCCCCAGCATTTT
TRBV14	.	TRBD1	TRBJ1-1	CASSLTGVYTEAFF	TGTGCCAGCAGCTTGACAGGGGTGTACACTGAAGCTTTCTTT
TRBV28	.	.	TRBJ2-7	CASLVRGSYEQYF	TGTGCCAGCTTAGTTCGCGGGTCCTACGAGCAGTACTTC
TRBV2	.	TRBD1	TRBJ2-1	CALRDRGDNEQFF	TGTGCCCTCCGGGACAGGGGGGACAATGAGCAGTTCTTC